This TCR beta chain was sequenced during a study of blood T cell repertoires in COVID-19. Study-wide context: COVID-19 samples from acute and convalescent phases originated in the United States, Italy and Spain.

CDR1 is SGHRS, CDR2 YFSETQ, per germline. There are 15 residues in the CDR3. J gave up 5 bases and V 5 bases, and 10 bases lay outside the gene matches. Recruits, aged roughly 18 to 89 years, lived in 24 US areas. Two consecutive negative NP/OP PCR tests, clearance, or resolved symptoms defined Cohort 3 recovery. Clones were sequenced by immunoSEQ multiplex PCR, and TCRdb holds only the in-frame ones, with some missing. The sample yields roughly 290,000 clones, approximately 90% seen once. The source is a woman between 35 and 50 years old who had recovered from COVID-19. The V call is TRBV5-1, the J call TRBJ2-5; TRBD1 aligns across 9 bases. Sequenced material: PBMCs or T cells enriched from blood (not recorded which). In DNA, the CDR3 is TGCGCCAGCAGACCGGGGACAGGGTGGGGTGAGACCCAGTACTTC. It is translated as CASRPGTGWGETQYF. Supplemented by reference TRBV5-1 and TRBJ2-5, the full variable domain reads KAGVTQTPRYLIKTRGQQVTLSCSPISGHRSVSWYQQTPGQGLQFLFEYFSETQRNKGNFPGRFSGRQFSNSRSEMNVSTLELGDSALYLCASRPGTGWGETQYFGPGTRLLVL.